This TCR beta chain was captured in a study of blood T cell repertoires in COVID-19. Per the original methods: Estimation of nucleated cell counts relied on the amplification of reference gene primers. Libraries were prepared by immunoSEQ multiplex PCR; TCRdb keeps only in-frame clonotypes and omits some of them. That table is the source of V, J and clone size, and D and trimming were worked out from the DNA. The table lists under 200,000 clones, over 80% of them singletons, with approximately 5.4% in the top ten. The CDR3 is 15 amino acids. V lost 3 bases and J lost 3; bases outside the gene matches: 3. Germline V gene data show CDR1 as SGHRS and CDR2 as YFSETQ.

The source of this sequence is a woman aged 25 to 39 with acute or convalescent COVID-19. The chain recombines TRBV5-1 with TRBJ2-3; TRBD2 matches 11 bases. Sequenced input: peripheral blood. The CDR3 bases are TGCGCCAGCAGCTCGGGACTAGCGGTAACAGATACGCAGTATTTT. Protein product: CASSSGLAVTDTQYF.